These 14 T cell receptor beta chains were all obtained from the same sample, sequenced in a study of T cell repertoires in cytomegalovirus infection. TCRdb used MiXCR to reprocess the reads, holding one entry per CDR3 protein. The sample records 300,000 or so distinct CDR3 sequences, roughly 25% being singletons. The material sequenced was PBMCs. The receptor set was obtained from a human donor in good health (CMV status not recorded). Some clones in this sample may be carry-over from other donors' samples.

This clonotype was seen a handful of times. This chain connects TRBV2 to TRBJ1-5, with D possibly TRBD1 on 5 matching bases. V lost 6 bases, J lost 4 bases, and 16 bases lay in between. The CDR3 spans 15 residues. CDR1 and CDR2 from the germline V gene are SNHLY and FYNNEI. The CDR3 nucleotides are TGTGCCAGCAGAAGGGCAGGGTCTTTTAATCAGCCCCAGCATTTT. Amino acid sequence: CASRRAGSFNQPQHF.

This clonotype appeared many times. The gene calls are TRBV19 and TRBJ1-5; 9 bases align to TRBD1. The V gene end was trimmed by 7 bases and the J gene end by 5 bases; junction bases not matched to a gene: 3. The CDR3 spans 13 residues. The V gene's germline CDR1 is LNHDA and CDR2 SQIVND (reference sequence). Written as DNA, the CDR3 is TGTGCCAGTATGGACAGGGGAGATCAGCCCCAGCATTTT. Amino acids: CASMDRGDQPQHF.

The rearrangement links TRBV18 to TRBJ1-1, with D tentatively TRBD1 (6 bases). V was pared by 6 bases and J by 6 bases, with 17 bases between. The CDR3 has 14 residues. From germline, CDR1 is KGHSH and CDR2 LQKENI. CDR3 sequence reads: CASSTTWEGAEAFF. The CDR3 DNA reads TGTGCCAGCTCGACTACTTGGGAGGGGGCTGAAGCTTTCTTT. The full variable domain, with the rest looked up from reference TRBV18 and TRBJ1-1, is NAGVMQNPRHLVRRRGQEARLRCSPMKGHSHVYWYRQLPEEGLKFMVYLQKENIIDESGMPKERFSAEFPKEGPSILRIQQVVRGDSAAYFCASSTTWEGAEAFFGQGTRLTVV.

This clonotype appeared a few times. The chain couples TRBV11-2 to TRBJ2-3; a possible D gene is TRBD1 (6 bases). CDR3 length: 15 residues. The germline gives CDR1 SGHAT, CDR2 FQNNGV. V was trimmed by 5 bases and J by 3 bases, leaving 15 bases between them. The CDR3 sequence is CASSPRGGMTDTQYF. The CDR3 region has the DNA TGTGCCAGCAGCCCCAGAGGGGGAATGACAGATACGCAGTATTTT.

This clonotype was seen repeatedly, ten times or more. This chain links TRBV12-3 or TRBV12-4 with TRBJ2-1, with 8 bases lining up with TRBD2. V dropped 3 bases and J dropped 1; count of bases not matched to a gene: 2. The CDR3 is made up of 15 amino acids. The CDR3 DNA is TGTGCCAGCAGTTTGAGCGGGAGATCCTACAATGAGCAGTTCTTC. The encoded protein is CASSLSGRSYNEQFF.

Of note for this clonotype: A read error may explain this, as a much larger clone is one base away. The genes are TRBV7-2 and TRBJ2-5; D possibly corresponds to TRBD2 (6 bases). This CDR3 spans 14 amino acids. V was pared by 4 bases and J by 3 bases, with 12 bases between. Per the germline V gene, CDR1 is SGHTA and CDR2 is FQGNSA. The CDR3, as DNA: TGTGCCAGCAGCTCGAGCGGGCGCAAAGAGACCCAGTACTTC. Protein: CASSSSGRKETQYF. Using reference TRBV7-2 and TRBJ2-5 for the parts outside the CDR3, the full variable domain is GAGVSQSPSNKVTEKGKDVELRCDPISGHTALYWYRQSLGQGLEFLIYFQGNSAPDKSGLPSDRFSAERTGGSVSTLTIQRTQQEDSAVYLCASSSSGRKETQYFGPGTRLLVL.

A remark on this clonotype: A junction end diverges from the germline sequence, so it may reflect a read error. The rearrangement joins TRBV11-2 to TRBJ2-2; a possible D gene is TRBD2 (5 bases). The CDR3 loop spans 13 amino acids. Germline loops: CDR1 SGHAT, CDR2 FQNNGV. The CDR3 region is CASSSLRVGKLFF. In nucleotides, the CDR3 is TGTGCCAGCAGCTCCTTGCGGGTCGGGAAGCTGTTTTTT.

This clonotype was seen more than once but under ten times. V usage is TRBV5-1 and J usage is TRBJ1-2, with 7 nucleotides matching TRBD1. The CDR3 loop spans 14 amino acids. Germline V gene data show CDR1 as SGHRS and CDR2 as YFSETQ. V was pared by 4 bases and J by 6 bases, with 9 bases of the junction left unmatched. CDR3 bases: TGCGCCAGCAGCCTGGAAGGACAGGTGGATGGCTACACCTTC. Translation: CASSLEGQVDGYTF. The variable domain in full, completed from reference TRBV5-1 and TRBJ1-2, reads KAGVTQTPRYLIKTRGQQVTLSCSPISGHRSVSWYQQTPGQGLQFLFEYFSETQRNKGNFPGRFSGRQFSNSRSEMNVSTLELGDSALYLCASSLEGQVDGYTFGSGTRLTVV.

This clonotype was observed at least ten times. The V call is TRBV7-2, the J call TRBJ2-1; D possibly corresponds to TRBD1 (5 bases). The V gene's germline CDR1 is SGHTA and CDR2 FQGNSA. Trimming pared 0 bases from V and 3 bases from J, leaving 12 bases between. The CDR3 has 16 amino acids. The CDR3 DNA sequence: TGTGCCAGCAGCTTAGCTGTGGGAAGGGGCTACAATGAGCAGTTCTTC. It yields the protein CASSLAVGRGYNEQFF.

This clonotype was seen only once. The gene calls are TRBV29-1 and TRBJ2-2; a possible D gene is TRBD2 (6 bases). The CDR3 length is 14 residues. CDR1 is SQVTM and CDR2 is ANQGSEA in the germline V gene. The V end lost 3 bases, the J end lost 1 base, and 9 bases lay between the germline ends. CDR3: CSVDGGGNTGELFF. CDR3 DNA sequence: TGCAGCGTTGACGGGGGAGGGAACACCGGGGAGCTGTTTTTT.

This clonotype was recorded at least ten times. V is TRBV28 and J is TRBJ2-2; the match to TRBD2 covers 9 bases. This CDR3 has 12 amino acids. From germline, CDR1 is MDHEN and CDR2 SYDVKM. The CDR3 DNA sequence: TGTGTGATAGCGGGGGCCACCGGGGAGCTGTTTTTT. This encodes CVIAGATGELFF. The full variable domain, completed using reference TRBV28 and TRBJ2-2, is DVKVTQSSRYLVKRTGEKVFLECVQDMDHENMFWYRQDPGLGLRLIYFSYDVKMKEKGDIPEGYSVSREKKERFSLILESASTNQTSMYLCVIAGATGELFFGEGSRLTVL.

V is TRBV20-1 and J is TRBJ2-7; D ambiguous. CDR3 length equals 14 residues. Trimming cost V 0 bases and J 2 bases, with 11 bases left between them. CDR1 is DFQATT and CDR2 is SNEGSKA in the germline V gene (reference sequence). The CDR3: CSARDVAVPYEQYF. In nucleotides, the CDR3 is TGCAGTGCTAGAGATGTGGCAGTCCCCTACGAGCAGTACTTC.

The CDR3 nucleotides read TGTGCCAGCAGCTCGGGCGGGGACCCATATCAGACCCAGTACTTC. Protein product: CASSSGGDPYQTQYF. This rearrangement joins TRBV7-2 to TRBJ2-5; possibly TRBD2 for D (6 bases). Germline V gene lookup returns CDR1 SGHTA and CDR2 FQGNSA. This CDR3 spans 15 amino acids. V dropped 4 bases and J dropped 6 bases, with 18 bases sitting between them.

This clonotype was found once. Since a much larger clone is just one base distant, this may be a read error. The chain is built from TRBV7-2 and TRBJ2-7, with TRBD1 identical over 7 bases. Germline V gene lookup returns CDR1 SGHTA and CDR2 FQGNSA. The length of the CDR3 is 15 residues. J was trimmed by 4 bases and V by 1 base; bases with no gene match: 7. The CDR3 region has the DNA TGTACCAGCAGCTTAGGGGACAGTCGTCTTTACGAGCAGTACTTC. Amino acid sequence: CTSSLGDSRLYEQYF.